These 18 T cell receptor beta chains came from one sample sequenced in a study of blood T cells in healthy people across ages. Together with a sample-barcoded 5' primer, a J-beta primer mix was included in a second PCR lasting about 7 to 12 cycles. TCRdb redid the calling of the 5' RACE reads with MiXCR, one entry per CDR3 protein. The table lists under 2 million distinct CDR3 sequences, about 31% of them singletons. The sequenced material came from blood. The receptors were sampled from a woman in her 30s in good health.

This clonotype was observed a handful of times. V gene TRBV5-5 combines with J gene TRBJ2-1; 9 nucleotides line up with TRBD2. V dropped 3 bases and J dropped 5; count of bases not matched to a gene: 9. CDR1 and CDR2 from the germline V gene are SGHKS and YYEKEE (reference sequence). The CDR3 is 16 residues long. The CDR3 sequence: CASSSTPSGAHNEQFF. DNA of the CDR3: TGTGCCAGCAGCTCAACCCCTAGCGGGGCTCACAATGAGCAGTTCTTC.

Only a few counts were recorded for this clonotype. J is TRBJ1-4 and V is TRBV28; 9 nucleotides line up with TRBD1. CDR1 and CDR2 (germline): MDHEN, SYDVKM. Trimming took 6 bases from V and 3 from J; bases not matched to a gene: 5. The CDR3 runs to 15 residues. CDR3 region: CASRQQGAANEKLFF. The CDR3 bases are TGTGCCAGCAGACAACAGGGGGCAGCTAATGAAAAACTGTTTTTT.

The rearrangement links TRBV7-2 to TRBJ2-7, with D maybe TRBD2 (6 bases). Deletions cut 4 bases from V and 0 bases from J, with 13 bases between. This CDR3 spans 15 amino acids. CDR1 SGHTA and CDR2 FQGNSA come from the germline V gene. The CDR3 is CASSYTPGVSYEQYF. The DNA for the CDR3 is TGTGCCAGCAGCTATACCCCGGGAGTCTCCTACGAGCAGTACTTC.

The chain uses TRBV7-2 and TRBJ2-7; D remains unclear. Germline V gives CDR1 SGHTA, CDR2 FQGNSA. V dropped 7 bases and J dropped 0 bases, with 16 bases sitting between them. The CDR3 loop spans 15 amino acids. The CDR3 bases are TGTGCCAGCACCCCACGGTCGCAGAGCTCCTACGAGCAGTACTTC. This encodes CASTPRSQSSYEQYF.

V usage is TRBV20-1 and J usage is TRBJ2-1; D possibly matches TRBD1 or TRBD2 (5 bases each). The CDR3 has 13 residues. The V gene lost 4 bases and the J gene lost 10 bases, with 17 bases spanning the gap. CDR1 is DFQATT, CDR2 SNEGSKA, per germline (reference sequence). The CDR3 bases are TGCAGTGCTACGGGACCGACTTTAAGGGAGCAGTTCTTC. Amino acid sequence: CSATGPTLREQFF.

The genes are TRBV5-6 and TRBJ2-5, with D perhaps given as TRBD1 or TRBD2 (6 bases each). The V end was cut by 4 bases, the J end by 5 bases, with 15 bases between. Germline loops: CDR1 SGHDT, CDR2 YYEEEE. The CDR3 totals 14 residues. The CDR3 is CASSGLRGGETQYF. The CDR3 DNA reads TGTGCCAGCAGCGGTCTCAGGGGAGGCGAGACCCAGTACTTC.

As to this clonotype: A read error may account for a junction end that differs from germline. The chain has TRBV6-1 and TRBJ1-5; D is unresolved. CDR1 and CDR2 from the germline V gene are MNHNS and SASEGT. This CDR3 has 13 residues. As DNA, the CDR3 is TGTGCCAGCAGGGAGTCTTTTGATCAGACCCAGCATTTT. Translated, it gives CASRESFDQTQHF.

V usage is TRBV12-3 or TRBV12-4 and J usage is TRBJ2-5, with TRBD2 matching over 13 bases. The CDR3 length is 15 residues. Losses at the gene ends were 4 bases for V and 6 bases for J; bases not matched to a gene: 5. The CDR3 spells CASSWTSGSAKTQYF. CDR3 DNA sequence: TGTGCCAGCAGTTGGACTAGCGGGAGCGCAAAGACCCAGTACTTC.

This clonotype was found a few times. The chain is built from TRBV12-3 or TRBV12-4 and TRBJ1-4; a possible D gene is TRBD1 (6 bases). CDR3 size: 16 residues. The ends were cut back, 5 bases at V and 6 bases at J, with 19 bases in the middle. The CDR3 is CASSDNDRGGYEKLFF. The CDR3 DNA sequence: TGTGCCAGCAGTGACAACGACAGAGGGGGATATGAAAAACTGTTTTTT.

This rearrangement joins TRBV10-3 to TRBJ2-4; TRBD1 might be the D (5 bases). Gene TRBJ2-7 matches the end of the DNA better, so the J call may be wrong. Germline V gives CDR1 ENHRY, CDR2 SYGVKD. The CDR3 is 13 residues long. The CDR3 protein is CAISGRVSYEQYF. CDR3 DNA sequence: TGTGCCATCAGTGGCAGGGTCTCCTACGAGCAGTACTTC.

The V and J genes are TRBV9 and TRBJ2-3; D may be TRBD2 (5 bases). Germline assignment: CDR1 SGDLS and CDR2 YYNGEE. The CDR3 sequence is 16 residues long. The ends were cut back, 0 bases at V and 0 bases at J, with 11 bases in the middle. This CDR3 is CASSVGRARSTDTQYF. The CDR3 DNA follows: TGTGCCAGCAGCGTAGGGCGGGCGCGTAGCACAGATACGCAGTATTTT.

This clonotype occurred a few times. The chain has TRBV7-9 and TRBJ2-1; D ambiguous. Looked up from germline, CDR1 is SEHNR and CDR2 is FQNEAQ (reference sequence). Trimming removed 4 bases at V and 5 bases at J, with 12 bases between. The CDR3 is 14 residues long. The CDR3 reads CASSSGAEHNEQFF. The CDR3 coding sequence is TGTGCCAGCAGCTCAGGTGCAGAGCACAATGAGCAGTTCTTC.

CDR3 DNA: TGTGCCAGCAGCACCTCCGGGACAGGGGCCTACGAGCAGTACTTC. It yields the protein CASSTSGTGAYEQYF. The chain couples TRBV28 to TRBJ2-7, with TRBD1 matching over 10 bases. The CDR3 consists of 15 residues. Germline trimming cut 6 bases from V and 2 bases from J; bases unmatched to any gene: 7. Germline V gene lookup returns CDR1 MDHEN and CDR2 SYDVKM. The entire variable domain, with the rest obtained from reference TRBV28 and TRBJ2-7, is as follows: DVKVTQSSRYLVKRTGEKVFLECVQDMDHENMFWYRQDPGLGLRLIYFSYDVKMKEKGDIPEGYSVSREKKERFSLILESASTNQTSMYLCASSTSGTGAYEQYFGPGTRLTVT.

V usage is TRBV6-2 or TRBV6-3 and J usage is TRBJ2-3; the match to TRBD1 covers 8 bases. This CDR3 has 18 residues. The germline CDR1 and CDR2 sequences are MNHEY and SVGEGT. V lost 10 bases, J lost 0 bases, and 18 bases stayed unmatched. The CDR3 DNA sequence: TGTGCCATTTCCCCCGGGACAGGCCGAAAATCTAGCACAGATACGCAGTATTTT. Translating gives CAISPGTGRKSSTDTQYF.

As for this clonotype: A much larger clone lies a single base off, so this may be a read error. The rearrangement links TRBV29-1 to TRBJ2-1; D is unclear. CDR1 is SQVTM and CDR2 is ANQGSEA in the germline V gene. The CDR3 loop spans 14 amino acids. The CDR3 reads CSAETIRGVNEQFF. The CDR3 coding sequence is TGCAGCGCTGAAACGATTCGCGGTGTGAATGAGCAGTTCTTC.

This clonotype was counted at least ten times. The chain uses TRBV5-1 and TRBJ2-3; D gene ambiguous. With 4 bases removed from V and 7 bases from J, the gap between germline ends came to 10 bases. The CDR3 extends over 12 amino acids. Germline-derived CDR1 and CDR2 are SGHRS and YFSETQ. The CDR3 DNA reads TGCGCCAGCAGCAGCAAAGGCAATACGCAGTATTTT. Its protein product is CASSSKGNTQYF.

This clonotype occurred a few times. In DNA form, the CDR3 reads TGTGCCAGCAGTTACTCTGAGGGACCCTACAATGAGCAGTTCTTC. Protein sequence: CASSYSEGPYNEQFF. J is TRBJ2-1 and V is TRBV6-6, with D perhaps being TRBD1 or TRBD2 (5 bases each). Germline values: CDR1 MNHNY, CDR2 SVGAGI (reference sequence). V was trimmed by 0 bases and J by 2 bases, leaving 8 bases between them. The CDR3 is 15 residues long.

The genes are TRBV3-1 and TRBJ2-7; the match to TRBD2 covers 9 bases. Germline V gives CDR1 LGHDT, CDR2 YNNKEL (reference sequence). The CDR3 totals 15 residues. The V gene end was trimmed by 1 base and the J gene end by 4 bases; junction bases not matched to a gene: 5. The CDR3 protein is CASSQGASGEYEQYF. In DNA, the CDR3 is TGTGCCAGCAGCCAAGGGGCTAGCGGGGAATACGAGCAGTACTTC.